This TCR beta chain is from a study of CD8 T cells in Susac syndrome. Per the germline V gene, CDR1 is MNHNY and CDR2 is SVGAGI (reference sequence). This CDR3 has 11 amino acids. Trimming pared 6 bases from V and 5 bases from J, leaving 8 bases between. The RNA input was roughly 0.45 to 1 ug, and it was reverse transcribed with random hexamers. From the immunoSEQ multiplex PCR reads, TCRdb called clonotypes with MiXCR, one entry per CDR3 protein. The table records more than 95,000 distinct CDR3 sequences, around 94% of them present only once. V usage is TRBV6-6 and J usage is TRBJ2-7; D unclear. This clonotype was obtained from a human donor with Susac syndrome. The sample taken for sequencing was CD8+ T cells from PBMCs. The CDR3 here is CASSLTNEQYF. The CDR3 DNA sequence: TGTGCCAGCAGCCTTACTAACGAGCAGTACTTC.